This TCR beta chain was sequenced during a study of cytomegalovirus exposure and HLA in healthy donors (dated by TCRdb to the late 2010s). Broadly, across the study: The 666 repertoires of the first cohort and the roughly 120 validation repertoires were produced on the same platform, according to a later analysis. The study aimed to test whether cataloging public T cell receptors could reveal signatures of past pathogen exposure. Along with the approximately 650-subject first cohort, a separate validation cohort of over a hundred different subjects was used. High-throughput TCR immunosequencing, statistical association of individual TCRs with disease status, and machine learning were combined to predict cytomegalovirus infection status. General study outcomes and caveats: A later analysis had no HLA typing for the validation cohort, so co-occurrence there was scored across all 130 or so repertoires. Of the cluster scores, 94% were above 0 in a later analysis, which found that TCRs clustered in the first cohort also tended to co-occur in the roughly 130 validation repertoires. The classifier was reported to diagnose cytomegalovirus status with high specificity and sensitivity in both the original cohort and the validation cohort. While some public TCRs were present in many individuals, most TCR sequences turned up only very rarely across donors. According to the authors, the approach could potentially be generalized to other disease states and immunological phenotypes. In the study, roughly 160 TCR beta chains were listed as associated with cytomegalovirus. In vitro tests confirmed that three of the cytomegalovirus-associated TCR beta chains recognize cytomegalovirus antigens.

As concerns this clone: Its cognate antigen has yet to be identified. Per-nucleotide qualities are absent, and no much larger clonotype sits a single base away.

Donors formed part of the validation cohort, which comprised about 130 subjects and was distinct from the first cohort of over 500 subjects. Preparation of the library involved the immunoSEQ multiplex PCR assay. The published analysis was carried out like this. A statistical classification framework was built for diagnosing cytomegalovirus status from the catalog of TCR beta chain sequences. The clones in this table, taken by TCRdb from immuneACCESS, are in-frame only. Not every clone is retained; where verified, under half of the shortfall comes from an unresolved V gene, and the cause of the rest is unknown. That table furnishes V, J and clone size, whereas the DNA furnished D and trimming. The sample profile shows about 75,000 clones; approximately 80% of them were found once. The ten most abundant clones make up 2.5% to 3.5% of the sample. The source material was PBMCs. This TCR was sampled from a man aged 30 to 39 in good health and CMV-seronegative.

Here is the DNA: TGTGCCAGCAGCTCCGGACAGAAGCCCTACGAGCAGTACTTC. Its translation is CASSSGQKPYEQYF. The rearranged segments are TRBV7-9 and TRBJ2-7; the D region possibly corresponds to TRBD1 (6 bases align). CDR1 and CDR2 are drawn from the germline V gene (reference sequence): SEHNR, FQNEAQ. V sheds 4 bases and J sheds 2 bases, leaving 12 bases between their ends. Counted from cysteine to phenylalanine, this CDR3 has 14 amino acids. Just the 42-base CDR3 DNA is kept, in frame starting at base 1.